Following are 7 T cell receptor beta chains from one sample sequenced in a study of shared clonotypes between healthy human individuals. The data were produced by immunoSEQ multiplex PCR, yet TCRdb's version contains in-frame clones alone and is incomplete. The sample lists 2 million to 2.5 million clones, almost 96% seen once, with less than 0.15% in the top ten. Specimen: naive CD4+ T cells sorted from blood. Subset of the sample: CD45RA+ positively selected. The receptors originated from a man younger than 35 in good health.

This rearrangement joins TRBV7-8 to TRBJ1-4, with D tentatively TRBD1 (5 bases). From germline, CDR1 is SGHVS and CDR2 FQNEAQ. The CDR3 is 18 amino acids. Trimming cost V 4 bases and J 10 bases, with 28 bases left between them. The CDR3 DNA is TGTGCCAGCAGCTGGGGGACTAAGGGGACTTTTCTTTCTGGAAAACTGTTTTTT. Translating it yields CASSWGTKGTFLSGKLFF.

This clone occurred once. This sample includes further DNA sequences coding for the same CDR3. The chain carries TRBV5-1 and TRBJ2-5; D gene ambiguous. The V gene lost 7 bases and the J gene lost 1 base, with 5 bases spanning the gap. The CDR3 is made up of 11 amino acids. CDR1 and CDR2 from the germline V gene are SGHRS and YFSETQ. CDR3: CASGPQETQYF. The CDR3 coding sequence is TGCGCCAGCGGACCCCAAGAGACCCAGTACTTC.

V gene TRBV30 combines with J gene TRBJ1-5; D is unresolved. Deletions cut 0 bases from V and 0 bases from J, with 6 bases between. CDR3 length: 14 amino acids. CDR1 and CDR2 from the germline V gene are GTSNPN and SVGIG (reference sequence). In DNA form, the CDR3 reads TGTGCCTGGAGTGTACTCAGTAGCAATCAGCCCCAGCATTTT. As protein: CAWSVLSSNQPQHF.

A remark on this clone: At one of its ends the junction is not consistent with the germline gene, which may arise from a read error. V gene TRBV7-7 combines with J gene TRBJ2-5, with 8 bases lining up with TRBD2. The CDR3 is 15 residues long. From germline, CDR1 is SSHAT and CDR2 FNYEAQ (reference sequence). DNA for the CDR3: TGTGCTAGCAGCGCCCTAGCGGGTACTCAAGAGACCCAGTACTTC. This codes for CASSALAGTQETQYF.

V is TRBV7-2 and J is TRBJ2-3, with 12 bases matching TRBD2. CDR3 length: 16 residues. Trimming at V came to 6 bases and at J to 0 bases, leaving 4 bases not matched to a gene. In germline, CDR1 is SGHTA, CDR2 FQGNSA. The chain's CDR3 is CASSRGLAGSTDTQYF. The CDR3 nucleotides are TGTGCCAGCAGTCGCGGACTAGCGGGGAGCACAGATACGCAGTATTTT.

CDR3 sequence: CASSQEGALEAFF. Written as DNA, the CDR3 is TGCGCCAGCAGCCAAGAGGGGGCATTAGAAGCTTTCTTT. The V gene is TRBV4-3, the J gene TRBJ1-1, with D possibly being TRBD1 (6 bases). Germline assignment: CDR1 LGHNA and CDR2 YSLEER. V lost 0 bases and J lost 8, with 10 bases in between. This CDR3 spans 13 amino acids.

This chain joins TRBV19 and TRBJ1-5; D gene ambiguous. The V end lost 6 bases, the J end lost 2 bases, and 11 bases lay between the germline ends. CDR1 is LNHDA, CDR2 SQIVND, per germline (reference sequence). The CDR3 totals 14 residues. CDR3 region: CASREDGGNQPQHF. The CDR3 bases are TGTGCCAGTAGGGAGGACGGAGGCAATCAGCCCCAGCATTTT.